Listed below are T cell receptor beta chains from one sample, sequenced in a study of blood T cell repertoires in COVID-19. The repertoire was sequenced with immunoSEQ multiplex PCR; TCRdb's copy has only in-frame clones and lacks some. Of 35,000 to 40,000 clones listed, about nine tenths are singletons. The sequenced material came from peripheral blood. These receptors came from a man aged 65 to 85 with acute or convalescent COVID-19. The CDR3 runs from the conserved cysteine through the conserved F or W. Fields, in order: D gene, V gene, J gene, clone size, CDR3 DNA, CDR3 protein. A D gene is named only where the DNA matches it firmly. Some rows mark clone size as missing; the rest say once, few, many or name a class of expanded clone.

d_call: .; v_call: TRBV3-1/TRBV3-2; j_call: TRBJ2-1; clone_size: .; cdr3_nt: TGTGCCAGCAGCCAAGGGAGATCTTTCAATGAGCAGTTCTTC; cdr3_aa: CASSQGRSFNEQFF
d_call: TRBD1; v_call: TRBV11-3; j_call: TRBJ2-1; clone_size: .; cdr3_nt: TGTGCCAGCAGCCTAGACAGGGCCCCCTACAATGAGCAGTTCTTC; cdr3_aa: CASSLDRAPYNEQFF
d_call: TRBD1; v_call: TRBV10-3; j_call: TRBJ1-5; clone_size: .; cdr3_nt: TGTGCCATCAGCCAGGGACAGACAAATCAGCCCCAGCATTTT; cdr3_aa: CAISQGQTNQPQHF
d_call: TRBD1; v_call: TRBV27; j_call: TRBJ2-7; clone_size: .; cdr3_nt: TGTGCCAGCAGTATTCGGACAGGGGGCTACGAGCAGTACTTC; cdr3_aa: CASSIRTGGYEQYF
d_call: .; v_call: TRBV10-3; j_call: TRBJ1-5; clone_size: .; cdr3_nt: TGTGCCATCAGTCAATCCGGGGGCAATCAGCCCCAGCATTTT; cdr3_aa: CAISQSGGNQPQHF
d_call: .; v_call: TRBV28; j_call: TRBJ2-1; clone_size: .; cdr3_nt: TGTGCCAGCAGTGCCTCCTCAACAGGGACCAATGAGCAGTTCTTC; cdr3_aa: CASSASSTGTNEQFF
d_call: TRBD2; v_call: TRBV14; j_call: TRBJ2-7; clone_size: .; cdr3_nt: TGTGCCAGCAGCCAAGGGGGGGGGACCTACGAGCAGTACTTC; cdr3_aa: CASSQGGGTYEQYF
d_call: TRBD1; v_call: TRBV9; j_call: TRBJ1-6; clone_size: .; cdr3_nt: TGTGCCAGCAGCGAGCCAGCGGGACAGGGACGTAATTCACCCCTCCACTTT; cdr3_aa: CASSEPAGQGRNSPLHF
d_call: TRBD1; v_call: TRBV3-1/TRBV3-2; j_call: TRBJ1-4; clone_size: .; cdr3_nt: TGTGCCAGCAGCCTAATACCGGGACAGGGAAAAGAAAAACTGTTTTTT; cdr3_aa: CASSLIPGQGKEKLFF
d_call: .; v_call: TRBV13; j_call: TRBJ2-7; clone_size: .; cdr3_nt: TGTGCCAGCAGCTTAAGTATTACGTTATCGGGACACCAGAGGTACGAGCAGTACTTC; cdr3_aa: CASSLSITLSGHQRYEQYF
d_call: TRBD2; v_call: TRBV10-3; j_call: TRBJ2-7; clone_size: .; cdr3_nt: TGTGCCATCAGTGATTTATCCAAGGCGGGAGTTAGGTACGAGCAGTACTTC; cdr3_aa: CAISDLSKAGVRYEQYF
d_call: TRBD1; v_call: TRBV28; j_call: TRBJ2-5; clone_size: .; cdr3_nt: TGTGCCAGCAGCCTTACAGGGGAAATCGTGACCCAGTACTTC; cdr3_aa: CASSLTGEIVTQYF
d_call: .; v_call: TRBV5-4; j_call: TRBJ1-6; clone_size: once; cdr3_nt: TGTGCCAGCAGCTTGGATGAGGGTTCACCCCTCCACTTT; cdr3_aa: CASSLDEGSPLHF
d_call: .; v_call: TRBV7-2; j_call: TRBJ2-1; clone_size: .; cdr3_nt: TGTGCCAGCAGCCGGACCTTGGACACGAGCTCCTACAATGAGCAGTTCTTC; cdr3_aa: CASSRTLDTSSYNEQFF
d_call: .; v_call: TRBV7-2; j_call: TRBJ2-2; clone_size: .; cdr3_nt: TGTGCCAGCAGCGTAGAGCCCTCGGGCACCGGGGAGCTGTTTTTT; cdr3_aa: CASSVEPSGTGELFF
d_call: TRBD1; v_call: TRBV7-2; j_call: TRBJ1-6; clone_size: once; cdr3_nt: TGTGCCAGCAGCCCAGGACAGGGAAGGACCCTCCACTTT; cdr3_aa: CASSPGQGRTLHF
d_call: TRBD1; v_call: TRBV5-1; j_call: TRBJ2-6; clone_size: .; cdr3_nt: TGCGCCAGCAGCTTGTCGAGACAGGGCATCCTCTCTGGGGCCAACGTCCTGACTTTC; cdr3_aa: CASSLSRQGILSGANVLTF
d_call: .; v_call: TRBV10-2; j_call: TRBJ1-5; clone_size: .; cdr3_nt: TGCGCCAGCAGTGAGTCGAAAATCCTCACAACAAGCAATCAGCCCCAGCATTTT; cdr3_aa: CASSESKILTTSNQPQHF
d_call: TRBD1; v_call: TRBV7-9; j_call: TRBJ1-2; clone_size: .; cdr3_nt: TGTGCCAGCAGCTCTTACGACAGGGTTAACTATGGCTACACCTTC; cdr3_aa: CASSSYDRVNYGYTF
d_call: TRBD1; v_call: TRBV29-1; j_call: TRBJ1-2; clone_size: .; cdr3_nt: TGCAGCGCCGAAGCCGGACAGGGCAATTACTATGGCTACACCTTC; cdr3_aa: CSAEAGQGNYYGYTF
d_call: TRBD1; v_call: TRBV27; j_call: TRBJ2-7; clone_size: .; cdr3_nt: TGTGCCAGCAGACAGGGGGCTTACGAGCAGTACTTC; cdr3_aa: CASRQGAYEQYF
d_call: TRBD1; v_call: TRBV7-8; j_call: TRBJ1-5; clone_size: .; cdr3_nt: TGTGCCAGCAGCTTAGCGGGACAGGGAGATCAGCCCCAGCATTTT; cdr3_aa: CASSLAGQGDQPQHF
d_call: TRBD2; v_call: TRBV6-5; j_call: TRBJ2-7; clone_size: .; cdr3_nt: TGTGCCAGCACAACAAGCGGGAGGGCTTTATACGAGCAGTACTTC; cdr3_aa: CASTTSGRALYEQYF
d_call: .; v_call: TRBV7-2; j_call: TRBJ2-7; clone_size: .; cdr3_nt: TGTGCCAGCAGTGGGGGGCGGGGGTCCTACGAGCAGTACTTC; cdr3_aa: CASSGGRGSYEQYF
d_call: TRBD2; v_call: TRBV7-2; j_call: TRBJ2-3; clone_size: .; cdr3_nt: TGTGCCAGCAGCTTTACTAGCGGGAATGGAGATACGCAGTATTTT; cdr3_aa: CASSFTSGNGDTQYF
d_call: TRBD1; v_call: TRBV5-4; j_call: TRBJ2-7; clone_size: .; cdr3_nt: TGTGCCAGCAGCCACGGGACAGGGGCCTACGAGCAGTACTTC; cdr3_aa: CASSHGTGAYEQYF
d_call: .; v_call: TRBV3-1/TRBV3-2; j_call: TRBJ1-1; clone_size: .; cdr3_nt: TGTGCCAGCAGCCAAGGTTACGGGTCTATGAACACTGAAGCTTTCTTT; cdr3_aa: CASSQGYGSMNTEAFF
d_call: TRBD1; v_call: TRBV5-1; j_call: TRBJ2-3; clone_size: .; cdr3_nt: TGCGCCAGCAGCGACAGGGGGCAGGCAGATACGCAGTATTTT; cdr3_aa: CASSDRGQADTQYF
d_call: TRBD1; v_call: TRBV19; j_call: TRBJ1-4; clone_size: .; cdr3_nt: TGTGCCAGTACTGACAGGGCAACAACTAATGAAAAACTGTTTTTT; cdr3_aa: CASTDRATTNEKLFF
d_call: .; v_call: TRBV6-6; j_call: TRBJ2-1; clone_size: .; cdr3_nt: TGTGCCAGCAGGGCGGACAGGTGGGGAGGCAATGAGCAGTTCTTC; cdr3_aa: CASRADRWGGNEQFF
d_call: .; v_call: TRBV29-1; j_call: TRBJ1-2; clone_size: .; cdr3_nt: TGCAGCGTTAGCCCAAGCGATGGCTACACCTTC; cdr3_aa: CSVSPSDGYTF
d_call: TRBD1; v_call: TRBV7-2; j_call: TRBJ2-5; clone_size: .; cdr3_nt: TGTGCCAGCAGCGTTCACAGGGGGCTCGAGACCCAGTACTTC; cdr3_aa: CASSVHRGLETQYF
d_call: .; v_call: TRBV29-1; j_call: TRBJ1-1; clone_size: .; cdr3_nt: TGCAGCGTTGATAGGACAGATACTGAAGCTTTCTTT; cdr3_aa: CSVDRTDTEAFF
d_call: TRBD1; v_call: TRBV7-9; j_call: TRBJ1-2; clone_size: .; cdr3_nt: TGTGCCAGCAGCTTAAACAGGGGGGACTATGGCTACACCTTC; cdr3_aa: CASSLNRGDYGYTF
d_call: TRBD1; v_call: TRBV7-9; j_call: TRBJ1-1; clone_size: .; cdr3_nt: TGTGCCAGCAGCTCTAACAGGGGGCGGCCGAACACTGAAGCTTTCTTT; cdr3_aa: CASSSNRGRPNTEAFF
d_call: .; v_call: TRBV2; j_call: TRBJ2-3; clone_size: .; cdr3_nt: TGTGCCAGCAGTGACAAGACTAGCACAGATACGCAGTATTTT; cdr3_aa: CASSDKTSTDTQYF
d_call: TRBD1; v_call: TRBV24-1; j_call: TRBJ2-3; clone_size: .; cdr3_nt: TGTGCCACCAGTGATTCGGGGACAGGACGCACAGATACGCAGTATTTT; cdr3_aa: CATSDSGTGRTDTQYF
d_call: TRBD1; v_call: TRBV6-5; j_call: TRBJ1-1; clone_size: .; cdr3_nt: TGTGCCAGCAGTAGGACAGGGGGTTGGTCGACTGAAGCTTTCTTT; cdr3_aa: CASSRTGGWSTEAFF
d_call: TRBD2; v_call: TRBV6-6; j_call: TRBJ2-1; clone_size: .; cdr3_nt: TGTGCCAGCAGTTACACTAGCGGGTCCTACAATGAGCAGTTCTTC; cdr3_aa: CASSYTSGSYNEQFF
d_call: TRBD1; v_call: TRBV19; j_call: TRBJ1-5; clone_size: .; cdr3_nt: TGTGCCAGTAGTTCCCAGACAGGGACCTACCAGCCCCAGCATTTT; cdr3_aa: CASSSQTGTYQPQHF
d_call: TRBD1; v_call: TRBV19; j_call: TRBJ2-7; clone_size: .; cdr3_nt: TGTGCCAGTAGTAGCAGGGGGCACGAGCAGTACTTC; cdr3_aa: CASSSRGHEQYF
d_call: TRBD2; v_call: TRBV7-2; j_call: TRBJ2-4; clone_size: .; cdr3_nt: TGTGCCAGCAGCCCCCGTTCGGGGGGAGCCAAAAACATTCAGTACTTC; cdr3_aa: CASSPRSGGAKNIQYF
d_call: TRBD1; v_call: TRBV2; j_call: TRBJ1-1; clone_size: .; cdr3_nt: TGTGCCAGCAGAAGGACAGGGGCGCCCTTGAACACTGAAGCTTTCTTT; cdr3_aa: CASRRTGAPLNTEAFF
d_call: TRBD1; v_call: TRBV4-3; j_call: TRBJ1-4; clone_size: .; cdr3_nt: TGCGCCAGCAGTCGTGGGCAGGGGGGAAAACTGTTTTTT; cdr3_aa: CASSRGQGGKLFF
d_call: .; v_call: TRBV5-1; j_call: TRBJ2-3; clone_size: .; cdr3_nt: TGCGCCAGCAGCTTTGGGGCCCTCACAGATACGCAGTATTTT; cdr3_aa: CASSFGALTDTQYF
d_call: .; v_call: TRBV5-1; j_call: TRBJ2-3; clone_size: .; cdr3_nt: TGCGCCAGCAGCTTGGGGGTAGCCACCACAGATACGCAGTATTTT; cdr3_aa: CASSLGVATTDTQYF
d_call: .; v_call: TRBV19; j_call: TRBJ1-3; clone_size: .; cdr3_nt: TGTGCCAGTACCCAAGGGAGACTACAGGGACCTGGAAACACCATATATTTT; cdr3_aa: CASTQGRLQGPGNTIYF
d_call: .; v_call: TRBV2; j_call: TRBJ1-5; clone_size: .; cdr3_nt: TGTGCCAGCAGTGCCAGAGGGTCGGGCAATCAGCCCCAGCATTTT; cdr3_aa: CASSARGSGNQPQHF
d_call: .; v_call: TRBV7-2; j_call: TRBJ2-2; clone_size: .; cdr3_nt: TGTGCCAGCAGCTCCCTAGGGGGGAGGGCCGGGGAGCTGTTTTTT; cdr3_aa: CASSSLGGRAGELFF
d_call: .; v_call: TRBV6-2/TRBV6-3; j_call: TRBJ2-2; clone_size: .; cdr3_nt: TGTGCCAGCAGTAAAAGAAGGGAGTTCGCCGGGGAGCTGTTTTTT; cdr3_aa: CASSKRREFAGELFF
d_call: .; v_call: TRBV6-5; j_call: TRBJ2-1; clone_size: few; cdr3_nt: TGTGCCAGCCTAGGGGGAAGGTACAATGAGCAGTTCTTC; cdr3_aa: CASLGGRYNEQFF
d_call: TRBD1; v_call: TRBV7-3; j_call: TRBJ2-5; clone_size: few; cdr3_nt: TGTGCCAGCAGCAAAGGACAGGGAGAGACCCAGTACTTC; cdr3_aa: CASSKGQGETQYF
d_call: .; v_call: TRBV10-3; j_call: TRBJ2-2; clone_size: .; cdr3_nt: TGTGCCATCAGTGGTTCAGGGAAGGCCGGGGAGCTGTTTTTT; cdr3_aa: CAISGSGKAGELFF
d_call: .; v_call: TRBV19; j_call: TRBJ2-1; clone_size: medium-sized; cdr3_nt: TGTGCCAGTAGTATTAGACAGGCCGGGGCCGACAATGAGCAGTTCTTC; cdr3_aa: CASSIRQAGADNEQFF
d_call: .; v_call: TRBV4-1; j_call: TRBJ1-3; clone_size: once; cdr3_nt: TGCGCCAGCAGCCAAGGTACAGGCTCTGGAAACACCATATATTTT; cdr3_aa: CASSQGTGSGNTIYF
d_call: .; v_call: TRBV5-1; j_call: TRBJ2-7; clone_size: .; cdr3_nt: TGCGCCAGCAGCTCGACAGAATTCTCCTACGAGCAGTACTTC; cdr3_aa: CASSSTEFSYEQYF
d_call: .; v_call: TRBV9; j_call: TRBJ2-5; clone_size: once; cdr3_nt: TGTGCCAGCAGCGCGGGGGCGGGGGCCAGGCAAGAGACCCAGTACTTC; cdr3_aa: CASSAGAGARQETQYF
d_call: TRBD1; v_call: TRBV6-5; j_call: TRBJ1-4; clone_size: .; cdr3_nt: TGTGCCAGCAGCGCAGGGACAGCTAATGAAAAACTGTTTTTT; cdr3_aa: CASSAGTANEKLFF
d_call: .; v_call: TRBV7-2; j_call: TRBJ2-1; clone_size: .; cdr3_nt: TGTGCCAGCAGCTTGGAGTTCTACTACAATGAGCAGTTCTTC; cdr3_aa: CASSLEFYYNEQFF
d_call: .; v_call: TRBV28; j_call: TRBJ2-7; clone_size: .; cdr3_nt: TGTGCCAGCAAAATAGCGGACCGTTACGAGCAGTACTTC; cdr3_aa: CASKIADRYEQYF